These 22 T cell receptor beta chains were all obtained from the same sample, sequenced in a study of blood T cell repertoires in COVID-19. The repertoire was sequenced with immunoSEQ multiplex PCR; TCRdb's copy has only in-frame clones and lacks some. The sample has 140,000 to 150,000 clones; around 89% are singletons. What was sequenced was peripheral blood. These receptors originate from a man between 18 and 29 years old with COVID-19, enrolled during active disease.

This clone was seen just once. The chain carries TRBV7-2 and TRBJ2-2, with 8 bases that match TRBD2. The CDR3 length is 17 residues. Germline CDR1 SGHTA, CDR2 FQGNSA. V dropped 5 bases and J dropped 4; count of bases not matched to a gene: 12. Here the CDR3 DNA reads TGTGCCAGCAGCATGCTTCCGGGACTAGAGGCCACCGGGGAGCTGTTTTTT. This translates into CASSMLPGLEATGELFF.

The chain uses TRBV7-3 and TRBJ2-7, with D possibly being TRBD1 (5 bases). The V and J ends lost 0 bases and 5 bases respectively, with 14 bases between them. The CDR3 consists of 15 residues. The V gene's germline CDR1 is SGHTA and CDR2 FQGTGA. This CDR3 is CASSLTRREKNEQYF. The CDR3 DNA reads TGTGCCAGCAGCTTAACGCGCAGGGAAAAGAACGAGCAGTACTTC.

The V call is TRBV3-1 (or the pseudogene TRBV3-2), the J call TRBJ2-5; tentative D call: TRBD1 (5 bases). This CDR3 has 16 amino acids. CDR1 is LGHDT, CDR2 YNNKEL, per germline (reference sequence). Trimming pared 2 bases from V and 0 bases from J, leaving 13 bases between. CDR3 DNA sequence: TGTGCCAGCAGCCAAAGATTGACAGTGAACCAAGAGACCCAGTACTTC. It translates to CASSQRLTVNQETQYF.

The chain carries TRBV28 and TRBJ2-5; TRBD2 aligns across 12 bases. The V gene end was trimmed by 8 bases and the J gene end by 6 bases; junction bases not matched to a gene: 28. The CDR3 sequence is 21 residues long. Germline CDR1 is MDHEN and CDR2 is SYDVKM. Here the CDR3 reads CASRPFRGRTSGTWRGKTQYF. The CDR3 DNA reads TGTGCCAGCCGCCCATTCAGGGGTCGGACTAGCGGGACCTGGAGGGGGAAGACCCAGTACTTC.

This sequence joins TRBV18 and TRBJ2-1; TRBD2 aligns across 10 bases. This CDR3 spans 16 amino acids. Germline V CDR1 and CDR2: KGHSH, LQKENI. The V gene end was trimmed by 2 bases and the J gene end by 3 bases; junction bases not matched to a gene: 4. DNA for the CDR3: TGTGCCAGCTCACCAGGGGCTAGCGGGGGCTACAATGAGCAGTTCTTC. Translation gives CASSPGASGGYNEQFF.

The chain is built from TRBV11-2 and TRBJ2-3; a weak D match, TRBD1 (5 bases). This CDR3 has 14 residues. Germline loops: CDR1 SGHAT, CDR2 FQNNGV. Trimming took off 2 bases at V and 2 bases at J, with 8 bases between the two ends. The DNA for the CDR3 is TGTGCCAGCAGCTTACAGGGCCCCACAGATACGCAGTATTTT. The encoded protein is CASSLQGPTDTQYF.

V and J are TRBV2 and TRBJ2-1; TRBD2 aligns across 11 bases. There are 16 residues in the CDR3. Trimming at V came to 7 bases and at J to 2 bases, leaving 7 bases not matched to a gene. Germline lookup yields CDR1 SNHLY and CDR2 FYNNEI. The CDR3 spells CASTPLAGGTYNEQFF. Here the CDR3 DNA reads TGTGCCAGCACCCCCCTAGCGGGAGGAACCTACAATGAGCAGTTCTTC.

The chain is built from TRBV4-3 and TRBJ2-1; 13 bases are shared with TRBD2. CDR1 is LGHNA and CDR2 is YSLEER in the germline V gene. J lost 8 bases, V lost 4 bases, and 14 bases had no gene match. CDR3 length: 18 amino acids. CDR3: CASSPLLAGGLVPHEQFF. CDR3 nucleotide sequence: TGCGCCAGCAGCCCATTACTAGCGGGAGGGCTCGTCCCCCATGAGCAGTTCTTC.

CDR3 in DNA: TGTGCCAGCAGCACAGACAGGCTTGGAGATTCACCCCTCCACTTT. Translated: CASSTDRLGDSPLHF. V is TRBV27 and J is TRBJ1-6; D possibly corresponds to TRBD1 (6 bases). V lost 6 bases and J lost 8, with 17 bases in between. CDR3 length: 15 amino acids. Germline CDR1 MNHEY, CDR2 SMNVEV (reference sequence).

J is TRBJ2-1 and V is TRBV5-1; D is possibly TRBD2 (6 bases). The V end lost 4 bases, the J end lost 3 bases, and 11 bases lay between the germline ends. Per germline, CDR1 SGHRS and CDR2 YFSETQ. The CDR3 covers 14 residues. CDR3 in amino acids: CASSPAGIYNEQFF. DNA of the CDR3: TGCGCCAGCAGCCCCGCGGGGATCTACAATGAGCAGTTCTTC.

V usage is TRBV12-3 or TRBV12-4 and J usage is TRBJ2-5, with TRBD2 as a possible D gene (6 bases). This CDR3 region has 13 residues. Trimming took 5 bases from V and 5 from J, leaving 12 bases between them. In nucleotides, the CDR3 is TGTGCCAGCAGTGGACTAAGGAGGGAGACCCAGTACTTC. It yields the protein CASSGLRRETQYF.

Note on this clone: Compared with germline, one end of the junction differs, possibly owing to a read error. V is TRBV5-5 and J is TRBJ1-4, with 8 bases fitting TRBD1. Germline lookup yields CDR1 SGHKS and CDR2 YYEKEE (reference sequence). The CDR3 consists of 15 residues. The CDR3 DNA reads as TGTGCCAGCAGCAGGACAGGGAACACTAATGAAAAACTGCTTTTT. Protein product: CASSRTGNTNEKLLF.

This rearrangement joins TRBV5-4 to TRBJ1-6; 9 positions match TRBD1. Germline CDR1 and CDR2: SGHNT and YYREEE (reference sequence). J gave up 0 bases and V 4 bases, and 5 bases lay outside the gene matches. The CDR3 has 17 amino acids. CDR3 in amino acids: CASSEGTGSSYNSPLHF. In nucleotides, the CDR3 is TGTGCCAGCAGCGAGGGGACAGGGAGCTCCTATAATTCACCCCTCCACTTT.

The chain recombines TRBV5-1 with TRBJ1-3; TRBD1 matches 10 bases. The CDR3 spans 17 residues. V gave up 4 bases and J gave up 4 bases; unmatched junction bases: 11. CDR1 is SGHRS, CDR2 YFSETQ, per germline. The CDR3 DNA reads TGCGCCAGCAGCCGCTCCCCGGGACAGGGGTTAGGAAACACCATATATTTT. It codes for CASSRSPGQGLGNTIYF.

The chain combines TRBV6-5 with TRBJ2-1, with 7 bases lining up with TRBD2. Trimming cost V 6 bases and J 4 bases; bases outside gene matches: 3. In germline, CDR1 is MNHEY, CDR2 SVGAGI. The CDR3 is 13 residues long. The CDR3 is CASRKGLYNEQFF. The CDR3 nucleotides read TGTGCCAGCAGAAAGGGACTATACAATGAGCAGTTCTTC.

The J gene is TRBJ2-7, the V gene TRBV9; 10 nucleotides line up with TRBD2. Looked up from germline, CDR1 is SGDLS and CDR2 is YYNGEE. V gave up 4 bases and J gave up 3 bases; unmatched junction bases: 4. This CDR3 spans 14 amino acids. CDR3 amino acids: CASSTGTSDYEQYF. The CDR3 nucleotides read TGTGCCAGCAGCACCGGGACTAGCGACTACGAGCAGTACTTC.

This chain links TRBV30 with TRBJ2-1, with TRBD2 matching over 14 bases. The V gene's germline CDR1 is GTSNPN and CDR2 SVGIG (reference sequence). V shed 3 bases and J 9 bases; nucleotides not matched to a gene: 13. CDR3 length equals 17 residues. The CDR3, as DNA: TGTGCCTGGAGAACCCTTGGACTAGCGGGAGGACTGAGTGAGCAGTTCTTC. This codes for CAWRTLGLAGGLSEQFF.

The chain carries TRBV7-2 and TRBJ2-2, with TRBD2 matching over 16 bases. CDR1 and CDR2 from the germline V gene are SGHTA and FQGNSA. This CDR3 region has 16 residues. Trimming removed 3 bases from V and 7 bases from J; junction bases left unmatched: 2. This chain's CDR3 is CASSLGLAGGDGELFF. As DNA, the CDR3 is TGTGCCAGCAGCTTGGGACTAGCGGGGGGGGACGGGGAGCTGTTTTTT.

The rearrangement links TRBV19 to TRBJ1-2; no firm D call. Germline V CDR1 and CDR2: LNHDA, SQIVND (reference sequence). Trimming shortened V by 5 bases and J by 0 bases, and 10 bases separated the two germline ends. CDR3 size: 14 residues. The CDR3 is CASSLVIANYGYTF. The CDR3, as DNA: TGTGCCAGTAGTCTCGTAATAGCTAACTATGGCTACACCTTC.

CDR3 DNA sequence: TGTGCCAGCAGCGTATTCGCCGGGGAAGAGACCCAGTACTTC. This encodes CASSVFAGEETQYF. V and J are TRBV9 and TRBJ2-5, with D possibly TRBD2 on 5 matching bases. This CDR3 region has 14 residues. The V gene's germline CDR1 is SGDLS and CDR2 YYNGEE. V was clipped by 1 base and J by 3 bases, with 10 bases between them.

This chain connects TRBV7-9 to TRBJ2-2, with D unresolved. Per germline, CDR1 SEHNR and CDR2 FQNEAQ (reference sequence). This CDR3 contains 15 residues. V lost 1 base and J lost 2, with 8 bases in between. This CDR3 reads CASSLGRHNTGELFF. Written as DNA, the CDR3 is TGTGCCAGCAGCTTAGGCCGACATAACACCGGGGAGCTGTTTTTT.

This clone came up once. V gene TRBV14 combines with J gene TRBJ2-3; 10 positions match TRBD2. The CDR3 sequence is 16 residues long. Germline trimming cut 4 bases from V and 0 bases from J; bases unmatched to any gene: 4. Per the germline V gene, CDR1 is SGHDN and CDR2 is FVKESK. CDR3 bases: TGTGCCAGCAGCCCCTTACTAGCGGGAAGCACAGATACGCAGTATTTT. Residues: CASSPLLAGSTDTQYF.